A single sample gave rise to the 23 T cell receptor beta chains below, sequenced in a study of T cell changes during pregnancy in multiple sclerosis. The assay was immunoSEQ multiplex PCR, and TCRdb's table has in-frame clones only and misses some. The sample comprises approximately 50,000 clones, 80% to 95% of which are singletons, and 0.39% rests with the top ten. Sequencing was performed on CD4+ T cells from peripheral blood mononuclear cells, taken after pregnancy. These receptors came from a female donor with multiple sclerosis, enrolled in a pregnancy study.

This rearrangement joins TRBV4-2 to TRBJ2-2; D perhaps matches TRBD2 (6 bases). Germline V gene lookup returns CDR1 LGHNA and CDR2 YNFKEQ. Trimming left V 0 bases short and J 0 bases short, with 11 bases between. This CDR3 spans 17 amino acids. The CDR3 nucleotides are TGTGCCAGCAGCCAAGAAGTGACTAGGTCGAACACCGGGGAGCTGTTTTTT. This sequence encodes CASSQEVTRSNTGELFF.

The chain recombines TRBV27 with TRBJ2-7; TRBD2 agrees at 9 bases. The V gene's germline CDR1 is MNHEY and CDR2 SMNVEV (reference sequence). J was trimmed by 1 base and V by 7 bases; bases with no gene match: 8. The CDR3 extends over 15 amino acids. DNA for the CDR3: TGTGCCAGCACCCTTAGCGGGAGTGTATCCTACGAGCAGTACTTC. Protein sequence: CASTLSGSVSYEQYF.

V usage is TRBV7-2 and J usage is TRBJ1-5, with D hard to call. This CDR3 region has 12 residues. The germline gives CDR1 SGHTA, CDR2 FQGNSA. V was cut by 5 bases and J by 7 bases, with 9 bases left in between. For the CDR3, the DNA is TGTGCCAGCAGCGCTAATTTGCAGCCCCAGCATTTT. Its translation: CASSANLQPQHF.

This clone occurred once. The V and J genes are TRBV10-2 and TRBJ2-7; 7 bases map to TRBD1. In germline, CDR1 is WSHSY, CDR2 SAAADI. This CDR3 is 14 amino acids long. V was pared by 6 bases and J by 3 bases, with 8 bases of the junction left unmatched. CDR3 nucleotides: TGCGCCAGCAGAGAGACAGGGTCGGGCTACGAGCAGTACTTC. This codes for CASRETGSGYEQYF.

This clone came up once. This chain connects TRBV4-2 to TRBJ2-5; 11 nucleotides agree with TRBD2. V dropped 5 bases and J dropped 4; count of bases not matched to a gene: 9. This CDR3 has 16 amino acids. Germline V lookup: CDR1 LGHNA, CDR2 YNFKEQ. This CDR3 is CASSSGLAGGVETQYF. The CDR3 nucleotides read TGTGCCAGCAGCAGCGGGCTAGCGGGAGGCGTAGAGACCCAGTACTTC.

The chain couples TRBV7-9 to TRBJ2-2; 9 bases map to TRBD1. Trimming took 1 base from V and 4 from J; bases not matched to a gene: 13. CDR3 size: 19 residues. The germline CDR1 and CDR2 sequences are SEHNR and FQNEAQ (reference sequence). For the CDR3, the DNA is TGTGCCAGCAGCTTAGGGGTAAAGGCCGGACAGGGGACCACCGGGGAGCTGTTTTTT. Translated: CASSLGVKAGQGTTGELFF. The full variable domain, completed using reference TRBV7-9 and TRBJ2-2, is DTGVSQNPRHKITKRGQNVTFRCDPISEHNRLYWYRQTLGQGPEFLTYFQNEAQLEKSRLLSDRFSAERPKGSFSTLEIQRTEQGDSAMYLCASSLGVKAGQGTTGELFFGEGSRLTVL.

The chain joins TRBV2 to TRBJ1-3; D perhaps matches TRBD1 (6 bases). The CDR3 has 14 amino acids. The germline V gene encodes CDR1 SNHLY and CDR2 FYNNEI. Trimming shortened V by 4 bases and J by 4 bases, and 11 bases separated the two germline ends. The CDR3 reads CASSVSRGGNTIYF. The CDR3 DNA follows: TGTGCCAGCAGTGTATCCAGGGGAGGAAACACCATATATTTT.

In DNA form, the CDR3 reads TGTGCCAGCAGCCCGGGGGGGACAGGGGGCTGGTACGAGCAGTACTTC. Residues: CASSPGGTGGWYEQYF. The chain combines TRBV7-2 with TRBJ2-7; 12 nucleotides align to TRBD1. V lost 5 bases and J lost 4; bases outside the gene matches: 9. This CDR3 has 16 residues. Germline CDR1 reads SGHTA; CDR2 reads FQGNSA.

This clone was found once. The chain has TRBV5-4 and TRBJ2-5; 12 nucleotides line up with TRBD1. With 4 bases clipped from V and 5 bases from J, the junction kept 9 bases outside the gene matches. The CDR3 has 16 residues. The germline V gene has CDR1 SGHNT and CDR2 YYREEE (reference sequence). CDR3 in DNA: TGTGCCAGCAGCCCTCGGGGGGGACAGGGGGCTGAGACCCAGTACTTC. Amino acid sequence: CASSPRGGQGAETQYF.

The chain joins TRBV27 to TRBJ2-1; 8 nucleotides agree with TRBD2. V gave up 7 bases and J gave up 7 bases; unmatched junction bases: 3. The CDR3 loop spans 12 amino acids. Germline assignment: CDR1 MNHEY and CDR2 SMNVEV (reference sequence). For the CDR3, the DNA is TGTGCCAGCAAGGGGACTAGGAATGAGCAGTTCTTC. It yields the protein CASKGTRNEQFF.

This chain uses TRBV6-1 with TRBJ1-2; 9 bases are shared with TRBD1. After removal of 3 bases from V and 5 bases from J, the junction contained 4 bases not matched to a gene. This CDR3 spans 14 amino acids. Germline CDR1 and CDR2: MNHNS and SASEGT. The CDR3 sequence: CASSDRDRAYGYTF. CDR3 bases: TGTGCCAGCAGTGACCGGGACAGGGCATATGGCTACACCTTC.

CDR3 region: CASRPTGVAKNIQYF. The CDR3 coding sequence is TGTGCCAGTAGGCCGACAGGGGTAGCCAAAAACATTCAGTACTTC. This rearrangement joins TRBV19 to TRBJ2-4, with 8 positions matching TRBD1. This CDR3 comprises 15 residues. The trim removed 6 bases at V and 0 bases at J, leaving 4 bases unmatched. CDR1 LNHDA and CDR2 SQIVND come from the germline V gene (reference sequence).

CDR3 amino acids: CASSIGSGGTDTQYF. The CDR3, as DNA: TGTGCCAGTAGTATAGGCAGCGGAGGGACAGATACGCAGTATTTT. The gene calls are TRBV19 and TRBJ2-3, with D perhaps matching TRBD2 (6 bases). CDR3 length: 15 amino acids. Germline assignment: CDR1 LNHDA and CDR2 SQIVND (reference sequence). Trimming took off 1 base at V and 3 bases at J, with 11 bases between the two ends.

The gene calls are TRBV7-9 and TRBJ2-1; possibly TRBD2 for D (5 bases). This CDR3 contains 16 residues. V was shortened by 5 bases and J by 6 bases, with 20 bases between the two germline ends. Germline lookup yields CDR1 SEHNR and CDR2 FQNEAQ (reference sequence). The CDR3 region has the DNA TGTGCCAGCAGCGCAACTAGGAGGACCCCCTTCAATGAGCAGTTCTTC. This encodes CASSATRRTPFNEQFF.

CDR3 DNA sequence: TGTGCCAGCAGCTTATACAGGGCGGAGGCGACTGAAGCTTTCTTT. It encodes CASSLYRAEATEAFF. V usage is TRBV7-9 and J usage is TRBJ1-1; TRBD1 might be the D (6 bases). This CDR3 comprises 15 residues. The V and J ends lost 2 bases and 5 bases respectively, with 15 bases between them. Germline V gives CDR1 SEHNR, CDR2 FQNEAQ (reference sequence).

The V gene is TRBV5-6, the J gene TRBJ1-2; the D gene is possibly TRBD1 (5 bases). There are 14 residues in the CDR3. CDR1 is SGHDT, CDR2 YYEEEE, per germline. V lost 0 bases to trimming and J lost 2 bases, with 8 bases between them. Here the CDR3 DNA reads TGTGCCAGCAGCTTGGGGGGGGTAAACTATGGCTACACCTTC. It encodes CASSLGGVNYGYTF.

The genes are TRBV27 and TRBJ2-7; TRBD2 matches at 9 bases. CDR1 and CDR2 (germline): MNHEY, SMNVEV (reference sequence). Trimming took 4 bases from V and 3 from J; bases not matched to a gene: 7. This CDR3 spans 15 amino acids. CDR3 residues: CASSYTGTSSYEQYF. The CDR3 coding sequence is TGTGCCAGCAGTTATACCGGGACTAGCAGCTACGAGCAGTACTTC.

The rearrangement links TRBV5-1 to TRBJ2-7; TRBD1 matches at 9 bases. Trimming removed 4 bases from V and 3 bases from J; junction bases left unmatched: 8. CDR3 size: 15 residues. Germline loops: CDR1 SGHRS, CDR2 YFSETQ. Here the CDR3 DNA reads TGCGCCAGCAGCCCGACGGGACAGGGTGACTACGAGCAGTACTTC. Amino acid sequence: CASSPTGQGDYEQYF.

CDR3 sequence (DNA): TGTGCCAGCAGTGATTCCGGGGCCTACGAGCAGTACTTC. Translation gives CASSDSGAYEQYF. The rearrangement links TRBV2 to TRBJ2-7, with D tentatively TRBD2 (5 bases). Trimming took off 3 bases at V and 2 bases at J, with 8 bases between the two ends. Germline V gene sequence: CDR1 SNHLY, CDR2 FYNNEI. The CDR3 is 13 amino acids.

This chain's CDR3 is CATQLAVHTGELFF. CDR3 nucleotides: TGTGCCACTCAACTAGCGGTTCACACCGGGGAGCTGTTTTTT. V and J are TRBV19 and TRBJ2-2; 8 bases fit TRBD2. Trimming removed 10 bases from V and 3 bases from J; junction bases left unmatched: 7. The germline V gene has CDR1 LNHDA and CDR2 SQIVND (reference sequence). This CDR3 has 14 residues.

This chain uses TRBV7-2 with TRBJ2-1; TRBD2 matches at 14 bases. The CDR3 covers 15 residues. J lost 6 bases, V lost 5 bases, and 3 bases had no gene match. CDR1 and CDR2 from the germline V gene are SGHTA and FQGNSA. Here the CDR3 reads CASSRTSGRSNEQFF. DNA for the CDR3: TGTGCCAGCAGCCGGACTAGCGGGAGGAGCAATGAGCAGTTCTTC. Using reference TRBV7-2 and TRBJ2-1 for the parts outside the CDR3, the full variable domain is GAGVSQSPSNKVTEKGKDVELRCDPISGHTALYWYRQSLGQGLEFLIYFQGNSAPDKSGLPSDRFSAERTGGSVSTLTIQRTQQEDSAVYLCASSRTSGRSNEQFFGPGTRLTVL.

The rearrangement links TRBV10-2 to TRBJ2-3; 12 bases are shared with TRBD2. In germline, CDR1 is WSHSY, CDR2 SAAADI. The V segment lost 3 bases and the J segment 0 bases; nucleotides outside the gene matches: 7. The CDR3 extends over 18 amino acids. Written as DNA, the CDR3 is TGCGCCAGCAGTGAAACTAGCGGGAGGTCTCGGAGCACAGATACGCAGTATTTT. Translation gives CASSETSGRSRSTDTQYF.

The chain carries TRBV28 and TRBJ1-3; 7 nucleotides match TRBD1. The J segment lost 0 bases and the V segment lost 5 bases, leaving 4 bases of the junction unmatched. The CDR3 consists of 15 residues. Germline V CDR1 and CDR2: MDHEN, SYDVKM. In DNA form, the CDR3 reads TGTGCCAGCAGTCCCGGACAGGTCTCTGGAAACACCATATATTTT. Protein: CASSPGQVSGNTIYF.